This section outlines one T cell receptor (beta chain) sequence together with its context. The data originate from a study of OX40 agonist ivuxolimab in advanced cancers. Study information: Ivuxolimab, which patients received intravenously every 2 weeks, was dosed at 0.01 to 10 mg/kg. Cohort: approximately 83% men, mean age roughly 60, aged roughly 23 to 79.

People who had autoimmune disease history or systemic immunosuppression were excluded. This CDR3 contains 14 residues. Per the germline V gene, CDR1 is MNHNS and CDR2 is SASEGT. With 4 bases removed from V and 9 bases from J, the gap between germline ends came to 13 bases. Libraries were prepared by immunoSEQ multiplex PCR; TCRdb keeps only in-frame clonotypes and omits some of them. The profile covers about 49,000 clones, with approximately 84% appearing a single time and roughly an eighth taken by the ten largest. The chain has TRBV6-1 and TRBJ1-6; D is perhaps TRBD1 (6 bases). The receptor was isolated from an adult with an advanced solid tumor such as melanoma, head and neck, liver or kidney cancer. Source: CD4+ or CD8+ T cells sorted from blood, taken in a trial of the OX40 agonist ivuxolimab. For the CDR3, the DNA is TGTGCCAGCAGTGTCGAGGGGGAAAGTTCACCCCTCCACTTT. It specifies CASSVEGESSPLHF.